Listed here are 30 T cell receptor beta chains from one sample, sequenced in a study of cytomegalovirus exposure and HLA in healthy donors (dated by TCRdb to the late 2010s). Libraries were built with the immunoSEQ multiplex PCR assay. For the multiplex PCR, a mixture combining 60 forward primers for TCR Vbeta segments and 13 reverse primers for TCR Jbeta segments was used. In its TCRdb copy, this immuneACCESS table keeps in-frame sequences only and misses some clones. Where compared with another copy, unresolved V genes explain less than half of these, and the others have no known cause. The table for this sample lists under 200,000 clones; more than 9.5% of them were counted only once. The top ten constitute about 8% of the sample. Material for sequencing was PBMCs. The receptors were gathered from a man in his fifties in good health and CMV-seropositive.

The rearrangement joins TRBV27 to TRBJ2-3; 8 bases agree with TRBD1. Germline trimming cut 7 bases from V and 4 bases from J; bases unmatched to any gene: 10. Germline CDR1 reads MNHEY; CDR2 reads SMNVEV (reference sequence). CDR3 length equals 15 residues. CDR3 loop: CASTPDRVLADTQYF. The DNA of the CDR3 is TGTGCCAGCACCCCGGACAGGGTATTGGCAGATACGCAGTATTTT.

The chain has TRBV5-1 and TRBJ2-3, with 10 nucleotides matching TRBD2. Unmatched junction bases numbered 8, after V lost 0 bases and J lost 1 base. The CDR3 sequence is 18 residues long. Germline-derived CDR1 and CDR2 are SGHRS and YFSETQ. CDR3 in DNA: TGCGCCAGCAGCTTGGGGTGGCTAGCGGGGGACGGCACAGATACGCAGTATTTT. It yields the protein CASSLGWLAGDGTDTQYF.

The genes are TRBV11-2 and TRBJ2-3; 8 bases are shared with TRBD1. This CDR3 region has 17 residues. Germline V lookup: CDR1 SGHAT, CDR2 FQNNGV. J lost 4 bases, V lost 4 bases, and 13 bases had no gene match. For the CDR3, the DNA is TGTGCCAGCAGCTCTATGGACAGGGCGATAAGGCCAGATACGCAGTATTTT. It encodes CASSSMDRAIRPDTQYF.

Concerning this clone: A junction end diverges from the germline sequence, so it may reflect a read error. The rearrangement links TRBV5-1 to TRBJ2-1, with D uncertain. The length of the CDR3 is 13 residues. Germline V gene lookup returns CDR1 SGHRS and CDR2 YFSETQ. The CDR3 region has the DNA TGCGCCAGCACCTTGGGAACTAACAATGAGCAGTTCTTC. Amino acid sequence: CASTLGTNNEQFF.

V is TRBV6-5 and J is TRBJ1-2, with D perhaps matching TRBD1 (5 bases). Trimming took 6 bases from V and 4 from J, leaving 9 bases between them. Germline V gene data show CDR1 as MNHEY and CDR2 as SVGAGI. The CDR3 consists of 12 residues. Here the CDR3 reads CASSRQPYGYTF. CDR3 coding DNA: TGTGCCAGCAGCAGACAGCCCTATGGCTACACCTTC.

This clone was seen a few times. Other DNA sequences of this sample code for an identical CDR3. V is TRBV11-3 and J is TRBJ2-6, with D perhaps TRBD1 (6 bases). V shed 4 bases and J shed 1 base, with 8 bases lying between them. The germline V gene encodes CDR1 SGHNT and CDR2 YENEEA. The CDR3 sequence is 15 residues long. This CDR3 is CASSSTGSGANVLTF. CDR3 bases: TGTGCCAGCAGCTCAACAGGGTCTGGGGCCAACGTCCTGACTTTC.

The J gene is TRBJ1-6, the V gene TRBV10-2; 7 nucleotides align to TRBD1. Germline trimming cut 2 bases from V and 7 bases from J; bases unmatched to any gene: 14. Germline V CDR1 and CDR2: WSHSY, SAAADI. CDR3 length: 18 amino acids. The CDR3 sequence is CASSETLQTGQGNSPLHF. The CDR3 coding sequence is TGCGCCAGCAGTGAGACCCTTCAGACAGGGCAGGGCAATTCACCCCTCCACTTT.

Only a few counts were recorded for this clone. The rearrangement links TRBV6-1 to TRBJ2-1; 7 bases are shared with TRBD1. V was pared by 4 bases and J by 7 bases, with 13 bases of the junction left unmatched. Per germline, CDR1 MNHNS and CDR2 SASEGT. This CDR3 spans 16 amino acids. The CDR3 nucleotides read TGTGCCAGCAGTGTTGGAAGAGAGACAGGGCAAAATGAGCAGTTCTTC. Translated, it gives CASSVGRETGQNEQFF.

This chain joins TRBV6-5 and TRBJ1-4; D unclear. CDR1 is MNHEY and CDR2 is SVGAGI in the germline V gene. The CDR3 is 14 residues long. The germline V and J ends were trimmed by 0 bases and 7 bases, with 9 bases remaining between them. The CDR3: CASSYSRGSEKLFF. CDR3 sequence (DNA): TGTGCCAGCAGTTACTCGAGAGGAAGTGAAAAACTGTTTTTT.

This clone was counted between two and nine times. The chain recombines TRBV11-3 with TRBJ1-1; D unclear. Germline values: CDR1 SGHNT, CDR2 YENEEA. V shed 0 bases and J shed 8 bases, with 10 bases lying between them. This CDR3 has 13 residues. The CDR3 DNA follows: TGTGCCAGCAGCTTAGACCGGAGTCGGGAAGCTTTCTTT. Translating it yields CASSLDRSREAFF.

This clone has only a few counts. The V call is TRBV18, the J call TRBJ2-5; 8 bases align to TRBD2. The ends lost 1 base at V and 4 bases at J; junction bases unmatched: 11. From germline, CDR1 is KGHSH and CDR2 LQKENI. This CDR3 spans 17 amino acids. The DNA for the CDR3 is TGTGCCAGCTCACCACAACCCCTAACGGGGGGGCGAGAGACCCAGTACTTC. Its translation: CASSPQPLTGGRETQYF.

This chain connects TRBV5-4 to TRBJ2-7; TRBD1 matches at 9 bases. J was trimmed by 3 bases and V by 5 bases; bases with no gene match: 6. Germline V gene sequence: CDR1 SGHNT, CDR2 YYREEE (reference sequence). CDR3 length: 14 residues. CDR3 in amino acids: CASSRQGVVYEQYV. CDR3 DNA: TGTGCCAGCAGTCGACAGGGGGTGGTCTACGAGCAGTACGTC.

The V and J genes are TRBV28 and TRBJ2-7; tentative D call: TRBD2 (5 bases). V was shortened by 6 bases and J by 2 bases, with 11 bases between the two germline ends. The CDR3 loop spans 13 amino acids. CDR1 MDHEN and CDR2 SYDVKM come from the germline V gene. In DNA form, the CDR3 reads TGTGCCAGCAGCACTAGGATCCCCTACGAGCAGTACTTC. Translating it yields CASSTRIPYEQYF.

The chain has TRBV9 and TRBJ2-3; a weak D match, TRBD1 (6 bases). Trimming stripped 3 bases from V and 3 bases from J, with 17 bases between. CDR1 SGDLS and CDR2 YYNGEE come from the germline V gene. This CDR3 has 16 amino acids. The CDR3 spells CASSAQGQGGTDTQYF. The DNA of the CDR3 is TGTGCCAGCAGCGCCCAGGGACAAGGTGGAACAGATACGCAGTATTTT.

In its sample, this clone was seen a few times. The rearrangement uses TRBV5-1 and TRBJ2-2, with 7 positions matching TRBD1. CDR1 SGHRS and CDR2 YFSETQ come from the germline V gene. The ends lost 0 bases at V and 5 bases at J; junction bases unmatched: 4. This CDR3 has 15 amino acids. The CDR3 sequence: CASSLGPTGTGELFF. The CDR3, as DNA: TGCGCCAGCAGCTTGGGGCCGACAGGGACCGGGGAGCTGTTTTTT. Filled out from reference TRBV5-1 and TRBJ2-2, the complete variable domain reads KAGVTQTPRYLIKTRGQQVTLSCSPISGHRSVSWYQQTPGQGLQFLFEYFSETQRNKGNFPGRFSGRQFSNSRSEMNVSTLELGDSALYLCASSLGPTGTGELFFGEGSRLTVL.

This clone was seen a handful of times. V is TRBV5-1 and J is TRBJ1-1; the match to TRBD1 covers 8 bases. Looked up from germline, CDR1 is SGHRS and CDR2 is YFSETQ. The length of the CDR3 is 14 residues. Unmatched junction bases numbered 16, after V lost 5 bases and J lost 13 bases. CDR3 sequence (DNA): TGCGCCAGCAGTCCTAGGGGCAGGGGGCCCGCGGGTTTCTTT. Its translation: CASSPRGRGPAGFF.

For the CDR3, the DNA is TGTGCCACCAGCAGACCATTAACGGGACAAAATCAGCCCCAGCATTTT. Its translation: CATSRPLTGQNQPQHF. The V gene is TRBV15, the J gene TRBJ1-5; TRBD1 might be the D (6 bases). The germline gives CDR1 LNHNV, CDR2 YYDKDF (reference sequence). Trimming pared 2 bases from V and 4 bases from J, leaving 15 bases between. The length of the CDR3 is 16 residues.

This clone was picked up a small number of times. This chain connects TRBV11-3 to TRBJ2-5; maybe TRBD1 (5 bases). V lost 5 bases and J lost 1, with 20 bases in between. This CDR3 has 17 residues. Germline assignment: CDR1 SGHNT and CDR2 YENEEA. The CDR3 loop is CASSPLPKDNFQETQYF. DNA of the CDR3: TGTGCCAGCAGCCCCCTCCCGAAGGACAACTTCCAAGAGACCCAGTACTTC.

The chain uses TRBV6-5 and TRBJ1-2, with a tentative D call TRBD1 (6 bases). Germline lookup yields CDR1 MNHEY and CDR2 SVGAGI. The V end was cut by 1 base, the J end by 6 bases, with 12 bases between. The CDR3 sequence is 14 residues long. The CDR3 loop reads CASSYWQGNNGYTF. For the CDR3, the DNA is TGTGCCAGCAGTTACTGGCAGGGGAATAATGGCTACACCTTC.

This clone came up a few times. The chain recombines TRBV5-1 with TRBJ2-7; TRBD1 matches at 10 bases. CDR3 length equals 16 residues. The V and J ends lost 0 bases and 6 bases, in that order; junction bases with no gene match: 9. Per germline, CDR1 SGHRS and CDR2 YFSETQ. The CDR3 sequence: CASSLGVGQGFGEQYF. Here the CDR3 DNA reads TGCGCCAGCAGCTTGGGGGTGGGACAGGGGTTCGGCGAGCAGTACTTC.

V gene TRBV7-2 combines with J gene TRBJ1-2, with D perhaps matching TRBD1 (6 bases). CDR3 length: 15 amino acids. V lost 5 bases and J 2 bases, leaving 15 bases between the germline ends. Germline assignment: CDR1 SGHTA and CDR2 FQGNSA. CDR3 DNA sequence: TGTGCCAGCAGCATTAGCAGGGGTCCCAACTATGGCTACACCTTC. It encodes CASSISRGPNYGYTF.

The chain links TRBV7-9 to TRBJ2-2, with 7 bases fitting TRBD1. CDR3 length: 18 amino acids. Germline loops: CDR1 SEHNR, CDR2 FQNEAQ (reference sequence). V lost 5 bases to trimming and J lost 4 bases; unmatched junction nucleotides: 16. CDR3 amino acids: CASSPWRRTGQVTGELFF. CDR3 in DNA: TGTGCCAGCAGCCCTTGGAGGAGGACAGGCCAAGTCACCGGGGAGCTGTTTTTT. The variable domain in full, completed from reference TRBV7-9 and TRBJ2-2, reads DTGVSQNPRHKITKRGQNVTFRCDPISEHNRLYWYRQTLGQGPEFLTYFQNEAQLEKSRLLSDRFSAERPKGSFSTLEIQRTEQGDSAMYLCASSPWRRTGQVTGELFFGEGSRLTVL.

The chain employs TRBV19 and TRBJ1-6, with 8 bases aligning to TRBD1. The V gene's germline CDR1 is LNHDA and CDR2 SQIVND (reference sequence). The CDR3 sequence is 13 residues long. V shed 6 bases and J 8 bases; nucleotides not matched to a gene: 3. CDR3 DNA sequence: TGTGCCAGTAGAGACAGGGGTGATTCACCCCTCCACTTT. Its translation: CASRDRGDSPLHF. The full variable domain, rest sourced from reference TRBV19 and TRBJ1-6, is DGGITQSPKYLFRKEGQNVTLSCEQNLNHDAMYWYRQDPGQGLRLIYYSQIVNDFQKGDIAEGYSVSREKKESFPLTVTSAQKNPTAFYLCASRDRGDSPLHFGNGTRLTVT.

This clone was observed a single time. The chain is built from TRBV28 and TRBJ1-1; 8 nucleotides match TRBD1. The germline gives CDR1 MDHEN, CDR2 SYDVKM. CDR3 length equals 12 residues. With V trimmed by 7 bases and J by 5 bases, 3 bases remained unmatched. The CDR3 region is CASINRGTEAFF. In nucleotides, the CDR3 is TGTGCCAGCATTAACAGGGGGACTGAAGCTTTCTTT.

The table lists this clone with a few counts. The chain is built from TRBV25-1 and TRBJ2-2, with unresolved D. This CDR3 comprises 15 residues. Germline lookup yields CDR1 MGHDK and CDR2 SYGVNS. The germline V and J ends were trimmed by 0 bases and 4 bases, with 9 bases remaining between them. Here the CDR3 DNA reads TGTGCCAGCAGTGAATATATGGGCCCCACCGGGGAGCTGTTTTTT. Translated: CASSEYMGPTGELFF.

This clone was observed a handful of times. The gene calls are TRBV7-3 and TRBJ2-1, with D tentatively TRBD1 (5 bases). The CDR3 is made up of 15 amino acids. The germline V and J ends were trimmed by 6 bases and 10 bases, with 22 bases remaining between them. Germline V gene sequence: CDR1 SGHTA, CDR2 FQGTGA. The CDR3 spells CASSWGGEVGSEQFF. Here the CDR3 DNA reads TGTGCCAGCAGTTGGGGCGGTGAGGTAGGGTCAGAGCAGTTCTTC.

The chain carries TRBV7-9 and TRBJ2-7; 8 nucleotides align to TRBD1. Germline assignment: CDR1 SEHNR and CDR2 FQNEAQ (reference sequence). V trimming: 1 base; J trimming: 5 bases; junction bases outside the gene matches: 4. The CDR3 has 14 residues. CDR3 coding DNA: TGTGCCAGCAGCTTAGGACAGGGGCGGAACGAGCAGTACTTC. It encodes CASSLGQGRNEQYF.

V usage is TRBV12-5 and J usage is TRBJ2-7; tentative D call: TRBD2 (6 bases). Trimming removed 1 base from V and 3 bases from J, with 16 bases in between. CDR3 length equals 16 residues. From germline, CDR1 is LGHNT and CDR2 FRNRAP. The CDR3 spells CASGLAAGRLGYEQYF. CDR3 nucleotides: TGTGCTAGTGGTTTGGCGGCAGGGAGGCTAGGCTACGAGCAGTACTTC.

This clone was recorded a few times. The chain has TRBV9 and TRBJ1-6; D might be TRBD1 (6 bases). CDR3 length equals 16 residues. CDR1 is SGDLS and CDR2 is YYNGEE in the germline V gene. V lost 4 bases, J lost 0 bases, and 11 bases lay in between. CDR3 in DNA: TGTGCCAGCAGCTCAACAGGGAGCTCCTATAATTCACCCCTCCACTTT. Translating it yields CASSSTGSSYNSPLHF. The full variable domain, in which reference TRBV9 and TRBJ1-6 provide the parts outside the CDR3, is DSGVTQTPKHLITATGQRVTLRCSPRSGDLSVYWYQQSLDQGLQFLIQYYNGEERAKGNILERFSAQQFPDLHSELNLSSLELGDSALYFCASSSTGSSYNSPLHFGNGTRLTVT.

V usage is TRBV6-5 and J usage is TRBJ2-2, with D possibly matching TRBD1 (6 bases). V shed 4 bases and J shed 1 base, with 10 bases lying between them. The germline V gene has CDR1 MNHEY and CDR2 SVGAGI. This CDR3 is 15 amino acids long. The DNA for the CDR3 is TGTGCCAGCAGTTTCGGCAGGGGGAACACCGGGGAGCTGTTTTTT. It codes for CASSFGRGNTGELFF.